Presented here are 32 T cell receptor beta chains from one specimen sequenced in a study of beta chain features in type 1 diabetes. The sequenced template was cDNA made from the entire isolated RNA. Method: immunoSEQ multiplex PCR; TCRdb's copy keeps in-frame clones and lacks some. The repertoire holds 850,000 to 900,000 clones, with roughly 15% as singletons. The sequencing input was naive CD4+ T cells from blood. These receptors came from a young woman in good health.

This clone was seen a handful of times. The J gene is TRBJ2-1, the V gene TRBV4-1; either TRBD1 or TRBD2 may supply D (5 bases each). Germline V gene lookup returns CDR1 MGHRA and CDR2 YSYEKL. Trimming removed 1 base from V and 16 bases from J, with 20 bases in between. The CDR3 is made up of 14 amino acids. The DNA of the CDR3 is TGCGCCAGCAGCCAAGGGGGCAGAGGAGGACGGAAATTCTTC. Protein sequence: CASSQGGRGGRKFF.

The chain employs TRBV18 and TRBJ2-1; 9 bases are shared with TRBD1. The trim removed 3 bases at V and 7 bases at J, leaving 4 bases unmatched. The germline CDR1 and CDR2 sequences are KGHSH and LQKENI. There are 14 residues in the CDR3. The CDR3, as DNA: TGTGCCAGCTCACCGAACAGGGGGCTTAATGAGCAGTTCTTC. This sequence encodes CASSPNRGLNEQFF.

CDR3 loop: CASSLDGGRPQHF. Written as DNA, the CDR3 is TGTGCCAGCAGCTTAGATGGGGGGCGGCCCCAGCATTTT. This chain links TRBV7-6 with TRBJ1-5, with D possibly TRBD1 on 6 matching bases. The V gene's germline CDR1 is SGHVS and CDR2 FNYEAQ. V lost 1 base to trimming and J lost 9 bases, with 10 bases between them. The CDR3 has 13 amino acids. The whole variable domain, remainder taken from reference TRBV7-6 and TRBJ1-5, is GAGVSQSPRYKVTKRGQDVALRCDPISGHVSLYWYRQALGQGPEFLTYFNYEAQQDKSGLPNDRFSAERPEGSISTLTIQRTEQRDSAMYRCASSLDGGRPQHFGDGTRLSIL.

This clone was recorded a few times. The genes are TRBV11-1 and TRBJ2-3; D ambiguous. CDR1 is SGHAT, CDR2 FQDESV, per germline (reference sequence). The CDR3 runs 12 residues. Trimming pared 8 bases from V and 4 bases from J, leaving 10 bases between. The CDR3 spells CASGWTADTQYF. The CDR3 nucleotides read TGTGCCAGCGGTTGGACCGCAGATACGCAGTATTTT.

The rearrangement links TRBV28 to TRBJ2-1, with 9 bases aligning to TRBD1. Per germline, CDR1 MDHEN and CDR2 SYDVKM. V lost 5 bases, J lost 3 bases, and 11 bases stayed unmatched. The CDR3 runs to 17 residues. CDR3 protein: CASSDGTGPRGYNEQFF. The CDR3 DNA follows: TGTGCCAGCAGTGACGGGACAGGGCCTAGGGGCTACAATGAGCAGTTCTTC.

The chain employs TRBV27 and TRBJ1-5, with D unresolved. This CDR3 has 16 residues. V was clipped by 4 bases and J by 0 bases, with 13 bases between them. The germline CDR1 and CDR2 sequences are MNHEY and SMNVEV (reference sequence). CDR3 amino acids: CASSSYGPYSNQPQHF. The DNA of the CDR3 is TGTGCCAGCAGTTCTTATGGGCCGTATAGCAATCAGCCCCAGCATTTT.

The chain employs TRBV29-1 and TRBJ1-4; 10 nucleotides line up with TRBD1. With V trimmed by 7 bases and J by 5 bases, 4 bases remained unmatched. The length of the CDR3 is 13 residues. Looked up from germline, CDR1 is SQVTM and CDR2 is ANQGSEA. CDR3: CSADRGVNEKLFF. The CDR3 region has the DNA TGCAGCGCGGACAGGGGGGTGAATGAAAAACTGTTTTTT.

This clone was counted only a few times. J is TRBJ2-2 and V is TRBV2, with D unresolved. V lost 6 bases, J lost 2 bases, and 13 bases lay in between. This CDR3 spans 15 amino acids. Germline V gives CDR1 SNHLY, CDR2 FYNNEI. CDR3 sequence: CASSRFTTNTGELFF. Written as DNA, the CDR3 is TGTGCCAGCAGCAGGTTCACAACTAACACCGGGGAGCTGTTTTTT. The full variable domain, completed using reference TRBV2 and TRBJ2-2, is EPEVTQTPSHQVTQMGQEVILRCVPISNHLYFYWYRQILGQKVEFLVSFYNNEISEKSEIFDDQFSVERPDGSNFTLKIRSTKLEDSAMYFCASSRFTTNTGELFFGEGSRLTVL.

The CDR3 loop reads CASSSDGLAGQETQYF. The CDR3 DNA is TGTGCCAGCAGCTCCGATGGATTAGCGGGTCAAGAGACCCAGTACTTC. The rearrangement joins TRBV7-8 to TRBJ2-5; TRBD2 matches at 7 bases. This CDR3 spans 16 amino acids. Unmatched junction bases numbered 10, after V lost 4 bases and J lost 2 bases. The germline V gene has CDR1 SGHVS and CDR2 FQNEAQ.

In this sample, this clone turned up a few times. The V and J genes are TRBV6-6 and TRBJ1-1; 7 bases match TRBD1. CDR3 length: 14 residues. Germline CDR1 MNHNY, CDR2 SVGAGI (reference sequence). V shed 6 bases, J shed 6 bases, and the junction held 10 bases outside the gene matches. CDR3 DNA: TGTGCCAGCAGGAGAGGGGGAGGGGGCCCTGAAGCTTTCTTT. Amino acid sequence: CASRRGGGGPEAFF.

This clone was detected only a few times. Within the sample, other DNA sequences also encode this same CDR3. CDR3 sequence: CASSLGLAGQETQYF. DNA of the CDR3: TGTGCCAGCAGCTTGGGACTAGCGGGTCAAGAGACCCAGTACTTC. V is TRBV7-2 and J is TRBJ2-5, with TRBD2 matching 12 bases. The CDR3 totals 15 residues. V shed 3 bases and J 2 bases; nucleotides not matched to a gene: 1. Germline loops: CDR1 SGHTA, CDR2 FQGNSA. The full variable domain, rest sourced from reference TRBV7-2 and TRBJ2-5, is GAGVSQSPSNKVTEKGKDVELRCDPISGHTALYWYRQSLGQGLEFLIYFQGNSAPDKSGLPSDRFSAERTGGSVSTLTIQRTQQEDSAVYLCASSLGLAGQETQYFGPGTRLLVL.

This clone was found a few times. The CDR3 nucleotides are TGTGCCAGCAGCGTAGGAGCCTCAGATAATGAAAAACTGTTTTTT. Amino acid sequence: CASSVGASDNEKLFF. This chain links TRBV9 with TRBJ1-4; D not certain. The CDR3 spans 15 residues. Germline CDR1 SGDLS, CDR2 YYNGEE. V shed 0 bases and J shed 4 bases, with 10 bases lying between them.

A few counts support this clone. The chain carries TRBV6-1 and TRBJ1-1; a weak D match, TRBD1 (5 bases). Trimming took off 6 bases at V and 6 bases at J, with 17 bases between the two ends. The CDR3 consists of 14 residues. The germline gives CDR1 MNHNS, CDR2 SASEGT. The CDR3 DNA reads TGTGCCAGCAGATCGGGGGGTATCGTTGCTGAAGCTTTCTTT. Its protein product is CASRSGGIVAEAFF.

This clone was seen a few times. V gene TRBV6-5 combines with J gene TRBJ1-1; 8 nucleotides align to TRBD1. This CDR3 contains 15 residues. With V trimmed by 5 bases and J by 1 base, 6 bases remained unmatched. CDR1 and CDR2 from the germline V gene are MNHEY and SVGAGI. The CDR3 DNA sequence: TGTGCCAGCAGTACCAGGGGGCTTACGAACACTGAAGCTTTCTTT. Translated: CASSTRGLTNTEAFF.

In its sample, this clone was seen a few times. CDR3 DNA: TGTGCCATCAGTGTGGCAGGGGGCAATTACGAGCAGTACTTC. This sequence encodes CAISVAGGNYEQYF. The chain has TRBV10-3 and TRBJ2-7; TRBD1 aligns across 8 bases. The V gene end was trimmed by 4 bases and the J gene end by 4 bases; junction bases not matched to a gene: 6. This CDR3 has 14 amino acids. Germline V CDR1 and CDR2: ENHRY, SYGVKD.

This rearrangement joins TRBV10-3 to TRBJ2-7; no firm D call. V lost 4 bases and J lost 3, with 10 bases in between. The germline V gene has CDR1 ENHRY and CDR2 SYGVKD. This CDR3 is 13 amino acids long. CDR3 sequence reads: CAISGGLYYEQYF. DNA of the CDR3: TGTGCCATCAGTGGTGGGCTGTACTACGAGCAGTACTTC.

This chain links TRBV28 with TRBJ2-2; D remains ambiguous. The CDR3 is 13 amino acids. Trimming pared 6 bases from V and 5 bases from J, leaving 10 bases between. Germline loops: CDR1 MDHEN, CDR2 SYDVKM. CDR3 sequence: CASRILITGELFF. The CDR3, as DNA: TGTGCCAGCAGAATACTGATAACCGGGGAGCTGTTTTTT.

The chain recombines TRBV7-2 with TRBJ2-2, with no clear D. This CDR3 has 15 residues. V shed 4 bases and J shed 7 bases, with 16 bases lying between them. Looked up from germline, CDR1 is SGHTA and CDR2 is FQGNSA. The chain's CDR3 is CASSSTPSSSGELFF. The CDR3, as DNA: TGTGCCAGCAGCTCCACCCCGTCTAGTAGCGGGGAGCTGTTTTTT.

The chain carries TRBV7-3 and TRBJ1-2, with 10 bases matching TRBD1. The germline V gene encodes CDR1 SGHTA and CDR2 FQGTGA. Trimming at V came to 5 bases and at J to 6 bases, leaving 3 bases not matched to a gene. The CDR3 covers 13 residues. CDR3 amino acids: CASSAGTGDGYTF. CDR3 nucleotides: TGTGCCAGCAGCGCGGGGACAGGGGATGGCTACACCTTC.

This clone was observed a handful of times. The rearrangement uses TRBV9 and TRBJ2-4; unclear D gene. The CDR3 is made up of 14 amino acids. Germline CDR1 and CDR2: SGDLS and YYNGEE. The V end lost 0 bases, the J end lost 1 base, and 5 bases lay between the germline ends. The CDR3 here is CASSVGVAKNIQYF. The CDR3 DNA follows: TGTGCCAGCAGCGTAGGGGTTGCCAAAAACATTCAGTACTTC.

V gene TRBV18 combines with J gene TRBJ2-5; no definite D call. The V and J ends lost 4 bases and 1 base respectively, with 16 bases between them. The CDR3 consists of 16 residues. Germline-derived CDR1 and CDR2 are KGHSH and LQKENI. The CDR3 here is CASSLNAAITQETQYF. In DNA form, the CDR3 reads TGTGCCAGCTCACTAAACGCAGCAATAACCCAAGAGACCCAGTACTTC.

This chain connects TRBV7-6 to TRBJ2-7, with TRBD1 matching over 7 bases. Germline trimming cut 4 bases from V and 3 bases from J; bases unmatched to any gene: 0. CDR1 and CDR2 from the germline V gene are SGHVS and FNYEAQ. CDR3 length: 12 residues. The CDR3 DNA is TGTGCCAGCAGCTGGGACAGCTACGAGCAGTACTTC. Amino acids: CASSWDSYEQYF.

The chain's CDR3 is CAISERDSDTQYF. The CDR3 nucleotides are TGTGCCATCAGTGAAAGGGACTCTGATACGCAGTATTTT. This chain links TRBV10-3 with TRBJ2-3; TRBD2 might be the D (6 bases). CDR1 is ENHRY and CDR2 is SYGVKD in the germline V gene. With 3 bases removed from V and 6 bases from J, the gap between germline ends came to 10 bases. CDR3 length: 13 residues.

The V and J genes are TRBV27 and TRBJ2-1; TRBD1 matches at 11 bases. Trimming took 5 bases from V and 8 from J; bases not matched to a gene: 17. The CDR3 is 18 amino acids. Per germline, CDR1 MNHEY and CDR2 SMNVEV (reference sequence). In nucleotides, the CDR3 is TGTGCCAGCAGTCCGAAACTGACCGGGACAGGGGGTTCGGATGAGCAGTTCTTC. Translated, it gives CASSPKLTGTGGSDEQFF.

V and J are TRBV7-2 and TRBJ2-7; D remains ambiguous. V dropped 6 bases and J dropped 2 bases, with 17 bases sitting between them. The germline CDR1 and CDR2 sequences are SGHTA and FQGNSA. The CDR3 is made up of 15 amino acids. Here the CDR3 reads CASSRTRDPAYEQYF. The CDR3 DNA reads TGTGCCAGCAGTAGAACCAGAGACCCGGCCTACGAGCAGTACTTC.

This chain connects TRBV6-6 to TRBJ2-2; 7 positions agree with TRBD1. Per germline, CDR1 MNHNY and CDR2 SVGAGI (reference sequence). The V and J ends lost 8 bases and 11 bases, in that order; junction bases with no gene match: 17. This CDR3 is built from 15 residues. In DNA, the CDR3 is TGTGCCAGCCGCCCTGGGGGACAGCCCTACCACGAGCTGTTTTTT. Its translation is CASRPGGQPYHELFF.

This clone was found a few times. The DNA for the CDR3 is TGTGCCAGCAGTTCCACCTCGCCGGAGACCCAGTACTTC. Translated: CASSSTSPETQYF. The V call is TRBV28, the J call TRBJ2-5; D unresolved. Germline lookup yields CDR1 MDHEN and CDR2 SYDVKM. This CDR3 is built from 13 residues. The ends were cut back, 4 bases at V and 5 bases at J, with 11 bases in the middle.

This clone was seen more than once but under ten times. V gene TRBV28 combines with J gene TRBJ2-7, with D perhaps matching TRBD2 (6 bases). Looked up from germline, CDR1 is MDHEN and CDR2 is SYDVKM. The CDR3 covers 15 residues. V was cut by 6 bases and J by 4 bases, with 19 bases left in between. The CDR3 here is CASSPRGGTTYEQYF. The CDR3 region has the DNA TGTGCCAGCAGCCCTCGGGGCGGGACCACGTACGAGCAGTACTTC.

The chain uses TRBV7-2 and TRBJ2-7, with D maybe TRBD1 (5 bases). Deletions cut 0 bases from V and 7 bases from J, with 16 bases between. Germline CDR1 is SGHTA and CDR2 is FQGNSA. CDR3 size: 15 residues. The CDR3 sequence is CASSLANGRVGEQYF. The DNA of the CDR3 is TGTGCCAGCAGCTTAGCCAACGGCAGGGTGGGAGAGCAGTACTTC.

This chain uses TRBV5-1 with TRBJ2-1; 11 bases fit TRBD2. The CDR3 spans 14 residues. Germline V CDR1 and CDR2: SGHRS, YFSETQ. After removal of 1 base from V and 10 bases from J, the junction contained 4 bases not matched to a gene. The CDR3 loop reads CASSLTSGRGEQFF. In DNA, the CDR3 is TGCGCCAGCAGCTTGACTAGCGGGAGAGGGGAGCAGTTCTTC.

This clone was observed a handful of times. V usage is TRBV29-1 and J usage is TRBJ2-7, with D hard to call. Looked up from germline, CDR1 is SQVTM and CDR2 is ANQGSEA. The germline V and J ends were trimmed by 0 bases and 0 bases, with 12 bases remaining between them. The CDR3 extends over 15 amino acids. CDR3 amino acids: CSVEERLQSSYEQYF. The CDR3 DNA sequence: TGCAGCGTTGAAGAAAGACTCCAAAGCTCCTACGAGCAGTACTTC.

The rearrangement joins TRBV7-9 to TRBJ1-1, with D perhaps matching TRBD1 (6 bases). This CDR3 has 14 residues. The germline V and J ends were trimmed by 5 bases and 4 bases, with 14 bases remaining between them. CDR1 is SEHNR, CDR2 FQNEAQ, per germline (reference sequence). The DNA for the CDR3 is TGTGCCAGCAGCGAACTACCGGACAGCACTGAAGCTTTCTTT. This encodes CASSELPDSTEAFF.